One sample yielded the 14 T cell receptor beta chains listed below, sequenced in a study of blood T cell repertoires in COVID-19. Profiling relied on immunoSEQ multiplex PCR, and the TCRdb table lists in-frame clones only, not all of them. Of 60,000 to 75,000 clones detected, around 85% appear once; the ten largest clones hold 5.5% to 7%. Sequencing input: peripheral blood. These receptors originate from a woman between 70 and 85 years old with acute or convalescent COVID-19.

The rearrangement joins TRBV5-6 to TRBJ2-7; D is uncertain. CDR3 length: 12 residues. Germline CDR1 and CDR2: SGHDT and YYEEEE. Trimming left V 4 bases short and J 2 bases short, with 7 bases between. The CDR3 sequence is CASSGRTYEQYF. In nucleotides, the CDR3 is TGTGCCAGCAGCGGCCGAACCTACGAGCAGTACTTC.

This clone has only a few counts. The chain carries TRBV9 and TRBJ1-5, with 7 bases aligning to TRBD1. With V trimmed by 4 bases and J by 4 bases, 8 bases remained unmatched. Germline CDR1 is SGDLS and CDR2 is YYNGEE. The CDR3 runs 15 residues. CDR3 nucleotides: TGTGCCAGCAGCTCAGGGGGGACAGATAATCAGCCCCAGCATTTT. This gives the protein CASSSGGTDNQPQHF.

V and J are TRBV25-1 and TRBJ2-5, with 7 nucleotides matching TRBD2. The CDR3 loop spans 13 amino acids. In germline, CDR1 is MGHDK, CDR2 SYGVNS. V lost 7 bases to trimming and J lost 4 bases; unmatched junction nucleotides: 6. CDR3 nucleotide sequence: TGTGCCAGCAAAAAGGGCGGGGGAGAGACCCAGTACTTC. Protein sequence: CASKKGGGETQYF.

The chain links TRBV19 to TRBJ1-1; tentatively, D is TRBD1 (5 bases). Germline CDR1 and CDR2: LNHDA and SQIVND (reference sequence). V lost 3 bases and J 4 bases, leaving 12 bases between the germline ends. CDR3 length equals 14 residues. CDR3 coding DNA: TGTGCCAGTAGTATCGGCAGGGTAGCCACTGAAGCTTTCTTT. Its protein product is CASSIGRVATEAFF.

In its sample, this clone was seen once. This chain uses TRBV6-5 with TRBJ2-1; D perhaps matches TRBD2 (5 bases). Germline CDR1 reads MNHEY; CDR2 reads SVGAGI. The CDR3 runs to 13 residues. V lost 8 bases, J lost 0 bases, and 8 bases lay in between. The CDR3 region has the DNA TGTGCCAGCTGGGCGGGCTCCTACAATGAGCAGTTCTTC. Amino acids: CASWAGSYNEQFF.

The V call is TRBV6-5, the J call TRBJ1-6; the D gene is possibly TRBD1 (5 bases). V was pared by 3 bases and J by 2 bases, with 8 bases between. This CDR3 has 15 residues. Germline V gene data show CDR1 as MNHEY and CDR2 as SVGAGI. Here the CDR3 reads CASSYRGPYNSPLHF. The CDR3 DNA is TGTGCCAGCAGTTATAGGGGCCCCTATAATTCACCCCTCCACTTT.

This clone was found once. The chain carries TRBV6-5 and TRBJ1-2, with TRBD1 matching over 9 bases. CDR3 size: 15 residues. Germline lookup yields CDR1 MNHEY and CDR2 SVGAGI. With V trimmed by 6 bases and J by 2 bases, 7 bases remained unmatched. The CDR3 sequence is CASRTGGLTNYGYTF. CDR3 nucleotide sequence: TGTGCCAGCAGAACAGGGGGCCTTACAAACTATGGCTACACCTTC.

The gene calls are TRBV6-4 and TRBJ2-3, with a tentative D call TRBD2 (6 bases). Germline V gene data show CDR1 as MRHNA and CDR2 as SNTAGT. V shed 0 bases and J shed 4 bases, with 14 bases lying between them. The CDR3 contains 16 residues. The CDR3 DNA sequence: TGTGCCAGCAGTGACTCGTCTAGCGCCCGCCCAGATACGCAGTATTTT. It specifies CASSDSSSARPDTQYF.

The rearrangement joins TRBV25-1 to TRBJ2-2, with 9 bases that match TRBD1. Trimming took 3 bases from V and 3 from J; bases not matched to a gene: 2. Germline CDR1 MGHDK, CDR2 SYGVNS. The CDR3 runs 15 residues. The CDR3 spells CASSEGQGDTGELFF. The CDR3 nucleotides are TGTGCCAGCAGTGAGGGACAGGGAGACACCGGGGAGCTGTTTTTT.

The V and J genes are TRBV30 and TRBJ1-1, with D possibly being TRBD1 (5 bases). This CDR3 contains 15 residues. The V gene lost 1 base and the J gene lost 3 bases, with 15 bases spanning the gap. The V gene's germline CDR1 is GTSNPN and CDR2 SVGIG (reference sequence). The CDR3 loop is CAWSAQGRGDTEAFF. DNA for the CDR3: TGTGCCTGGAGTGCCCAGGGCCGGGGGGACACTGAAGCTTTCTTT.

This chain uses TRBV6-5 with TRBJ2-4; possible D gene TRBD1, 6 bases. V lost 7 bases and J 8 bases, leaving 9 bases between the germline ends. Per germline, CDR1 MNHEY and CDR2 SVGAGI. The CDR3 is made up of 11 amino acids. The CDR3 protein is CASTAGDIQYF. The CDR3 DNA is TGTGCCAGCACAGCAGGGGACATTCAGTACTTC.

The chain carries TRBV10-3 and TRBJ1-5; 8 nucleotides align to TRBD1. The CDR3 has 14 amino acids. CDR1 and CDR2 (germline): ENHRY, SYGVKD. The trim removed 3 bases at V and 5 bases at J, leaving 3 bases unmatched. The CDR3 DNA reads as TGTGCCATCAGTGAAGGACAGGGTTATCAGCCCCAGCATTTT. It specifies CAISEGQGYQPQHF.

This clone came up a few times. This chain joins TRBV27 and TRBJ2-1; 12 bases line up with TRBD1. The germline V gene encodes CDR1 MNHEY and CDR2 SMNVEV (reference sequence). The CDR3 is 14 residues long. The ends lost 5 bases at V and 8 bases at J; junction bases unmatched: 4. CDR3 DNA sequence: TGTGCCAGCAGTCAGGGACAGGGGGCTGATGAGCAGTTCTTC. Translated: CASSQGQGADEQFF.

This rearrangement joins TRBV7-9 to TRBJ1-6; 7 bases fit TRBD1. The CDR3 spans 14 residues. Germline CDR1 and CDR2: SEHNR and FQNEAQ (reference sequence). V trimming: 3 bases; J trimming: 10 bases; junction bases outside the gene matches: 6. The CDR3 protein is CASSFVGQPSPLHF. In DNA form, the CDR3 reads TGTGCCAGCAGCTTTGTGGGACAGCCCTCACCCCTCCACTTT. The entire variable domain, with the rest obtained from reference TRBV7-9 and TRBJ1-6, is as follows: DTGVSQNPRHKITKRGQNVTFRCDPISEHNRLYWYRQTLGQGPEFLTYFQNEAQLEKSRLLSDRFSAERPKGSFSTLEIQRTEQGDSAMYLCASSFVGQPSPLHFGNGTRLTVT.